This T cell receptor (beta chain) was captured in a study of regulatory T cells in long-lasting Graves disease. Study-wide context: Newly diagnosed Graves' patients had under 3 months of antithyroid drugs.

The TCR beta library used iRepertoire HTBI primers with Arm-PCR amplification of CDR3. TCRdb analysed the multiplex PCR reads with MiXCR anew, one entry per CDR3 protein. The sample records about 440,000 distinct CDR3 sequences, around 15% being singletons. Time point of the sample: newly diagnosed GD, antithyroid drugs for less than 3 months. TCR sequences were obtained from RNA taken from PBMCs. In its sample, this clonotype was seen many times. Germline V lookup: CDR1 MDHEN, CDR2 SYDVKM. There are 15 residues in the CDR3. Trimming left V 6 bases short and J 0 bases short, with 12 bases between. The same data also contributed to another study, on T cells in Graves' hyperthyroidism and ophthalmopathy. Per that paper: The TCR CDR3 first-round RT-PCR relied on the HTBI primer set.

Here the sequenced sample was peripheral blood mononuclear cells (PBMCs), taken at new diagnosis, from a patient treated with antithyroid drugs. The chain carries TRBV28 and TRBJ1-5; D might be TRBD1 (5 bases). The receptor was derived from a woman under 30 with Graves disease. The CDR3: CASRLDSYSNQPQHF. CDR3 DNA sequence: TGTGCCAGCAGACTCGACAGTTATAGCAATCAGCCCCAGCATTTT.